The 4 T cell receptor beta chains below were found in one sample sequenced in a study of T-cell memory formation after mild COVID-19. TCRdb reanalysed the 5' RACE reads using MiXCR and keeps one entry per CDR3 protein. Among 500,000 to 650,000 distinct CDR3 sequences listed, roughly 22% were seen once. Sequencing input: PBMCs or a T cell subset sorted from them (not recorded which). Receptors were obtained from an adult woman who had mild COVID-19 (a few samples of this study predate the infection). Cell type and time point are not known.

This clonotype occurred many times. The chain combines TRBV3-1 with TRBJ1-1, with TRBD1 matching 11 bases. The CDR3 runs to 15 residues. With 4 bases clipped from V and 4 bases from J, the junction kept 5 bases outside the gene matches. Germline loops: CDR1 LGHDT, CDR2 YNNKEL (reference sequence). CDR3 in amino acids: CASSPLGQGGTEAFF. The CDR3 DNA reads TGTGCCAGCAGCCCCTTGGGACAGGGGGGCACTGAAGCTTTCTTT.

At least ten counts were recorded for this clonotype. The chain joins TRBV4-2 to TRBJ2-7; D possibly matches TRBD1 or TRBD2 (5 bases each). This CDR3 region has 15 residues. CDR1 is LGHNA and CDR2 is YNFKEQ in the germline V gene. The V and J ends lost 0 bases and 0 bases respectively, with 9 bases between them. The CDR3 nucleotides read TGTGCCAGCAGCCAAGAATTCGGGGCCTCCTACGAGCAGTACTTC. It translates to CASSQEFGASYEQYF.

This clonotype was observed a few times. The V call is TRBV4-1, the J call TRBJ2-5; TRBD2 agrees at 7 bases. J lost 1 base, V lost 2 bases, and 7 bases had no gene match. Germline V gives CDR1 MGHRA, CDR2 YSYEKL. This CDR3 is built from 16 residues. In DNA, the CDR3 is TGCGCCAGCAGCCAAATGGGGGGGACTATCCAAGAGACCCAGTACTTC. Protein sequence: CASSQMGGTIQETQYF.

This clonotype was seen more than once but under ten times. The chain couples TRBV2 to TRBJ2-3; 7 nucleotides align to TRBD2. CDR1 is SNHLY, CDR2 FYNNEI, per germline. The J segment lost 4 bases and the V segment lost 5 bases, leaving 9 bases of the junction unmatched. This CDR3 is built from 15 residues. The CDR3 is CASSISGVFADTQYF. CDR3 sequence (DNA): TGTGCCAGCAGTATAAGCGGGGTCTTCGCAGATACGCAGTATTTT.